Presented here are 18 T cell receptor beta chains from one specimen sequenced in a study of cytomegalovirus exposure and HLA in healthy donors. PCR used 60 Vbeta primers and 13 Jbeta primers. TCRdb's table, derived via immunoSEQ multiplex PCR, lists solely in-frame clones and lacks some. The sample consists of a few hundred thousand clones, about 90% of them appearing once. Sequenced: PBMCs. The receptors stem from a young woman in good health and CMV-seronegative.

V usage is TRBV2 and J usage is TRBJ2-2, with a possible D match to TRBD1 (6 bases). Trimming left V 5 bases short and J 4 bases short, with 11 bases between. The CDR3 contains 14 residues. The germline CDR1 and CDR2 sequences are SNHLY and FYNNEI. CDR3 region: CASSYRDGTGELFF. Here the CDR3 DNA reads TGTGCCAGCAGTTACAGGGATGGCACCGGGGAGCTGTTTTTT.

The chain uses TRBV7-2 and TRBJ1-2, with D maybe TRBD1 (6 bases). Germline-derived CDR1 and CDR2 are SGHTA and FQGNSA. This CDR3 is built from 17 residues. Deletions cut 1 base from V and 4 bases from J, with 19 bases between. CDR3 amino acids: CASSLVLGQLMLYGYTF. CDR3 DNA: TGTGCCAGCAGCTTAGTCCTCGGACAGCTAATGCTCTATGGCTACACCTTC.

The V gene is TRBV5-1, the J gene TRBJ1-4; 8 positions match TRBD1. The CDR3 extends over 15 amino acids. J was trimmed by 8 bases and V by 2 bases; bases with no gene match: 8. Germline values: CDR1 SGHRS, CDR2 YFSETQ. The CDR3 nucleotides are TGCGCCAGCAGCTTAACAGGGGGACGTGAGGAAAAACTGTTTTTT. This translates into CASSLTGGREEKLFF.

The chain joins TRBV2 to TRBJ2-7; tentative D call: TRBD2 (7 bases). The V gene's germline CDR1 is SNHLY and CDR2 FYNNEI. V lost 6 bases and J lost 4, with 22 bases in between. CDR3 size: 16 residues. CDR3 nucleotide sequence: TGTGCCAGCAGGAGGGGGGGGTACAGTTTCAGGTACGAGCAGTACTTC. This translates into CASRRGGYSFRYEQYF.

The chain links TRBV5-1 to TRBJ2-7; 7 bases agree with TRBD2. The length of the CDR3 is 17 residues. V dropped 2 bases and J dropped 0; count of bases not matched to a gene: 11. The V gene's germline CDR1 is SGHRS and CDR2 YFSETQ. The CDR3 region is CASSFGPQRGSSYEQYF. The DNA for the CDR3 is TGCGCCAGCAGCTTCGGACCCCAGCGGGGAAGCTCCTACGAGCAGTACTTC. Full variable domain (outside the CDR3, taken from reference TRBV5-1 and TRBJ2-7): KAGVTQTPRYLIKTRGQQVTLSCSPISGHRSVSWYQQTPGQGLQFLFEYFSETQRNKGNFPGRFSGRQFSNSRSEMNVSTLELGDSALYLCASSFGPQRGSSYEQYFGPGTRLTVT.

This clone was picked up a small number of times. This chain uses TRBV27 with TRBJ2-3; TRBD2 matches 13 bases. The J segment lost 4 bases and the V segment lost 3 bases, leaving 13 bases of the junction unmatched. The CDR3 extends over 19 amino acids. Germline loops: CDR1 MNHEY, CDR2 SMNVEV (reference sequence). The CDR3 nucleotides are TGTGCCAGCAGTTTGCGGCCAGGGACTAGCGGGGAAGGGGCAGATACGCAGTATTTT. Residues: CASSLRPGTSGEGADTQYF.

The V call is TRBV5-6, the J call TRBJ2-6; TRBD2 is a possible D gene (5 bases). The CDR3 extends over 14 amino acids. Trimming shortened V by 4 bases and J by 5 bases, and 10 bases separated the two germline ends. The germline V gene encodes CDR1 SGHDT and CDR2 YYEEEE. CDR3 residues: CASSITGRANVLTF. CDR3 sequence (DNA): TGTGCCAGCAGCATTACCGGGAGGGCCAACGTCCTGACTTTC.

The gene calls are TRBV2 and TRBJ2-5, with D possibly matching TRBD2 (7 bases). With 6 bases removed from V and 5 bases from J, the gap between germline ends came to 19 bases. Germline CDR1 reads SNHLY; CDR2 reads FYNNEI. There are 15 residues in the CDR3. This CDR3 is CASSTRGGSGETQYF. In DNA form, the CDR3 reads TGTGCCAGCAGCACAAGGGGGGGCTCTGGGGAGACCCAGTACTTC.

This chain joins TRBV7-3 and TRBJ2-2; D is possibly TRBD1 (5 bases). Germline CDR1 and CDR2: SGHTA and FQGTGA. The CDR3 consists of 13 residues. Between the trimmed V and J ends, which lost 4 bases and 3 bases, there was a span of 6 bases. CDR3 coding DNA: TGTGCCAGCAGCTCAGGGTACACCGGGGAGCTGTTTTTT. Amino acids: CASSSGYTGELFF.

The gene calls are TRBV5-6 and TRBJ1-2, with D possibly being TRBD1 (5 bases). Germline CDR1 reads SGHDT; CDR2 reads YYEEEE. The CDR3 covers 13 residues. The germline V and J ends were trimmed by 5 bases and 3 bases, with 11 bases remaining between them. DNA of the CDR3: TGTGCCAGCAGATGGACATGGGACTATGGCTACACCTTC. It specifies CASRWTWDYGYTF. Based on the CDR3 plus reference TRBV5-6 and TRBJ1-2, the full variable domain is DAGVTQSPTHLIKTRGQQVTLRCSPKSGHDTVSWYQQALGQGPQFIFQYYEEEERQRGNFPDRFSGHQFPNYSSELNVNALLLGDSALYLCASRWTWDYGYTFGSGTRLTVV.

The chain links TRBV21-1 to TRBJ1-5; TRBD1, the D gene given by the table, was not confirmed from the DNA. TRBV21-1 is termed a pseudogene. The CDR3 has 12 amino acids. Written as DNA, the CDR3 is TGTGCCACCGACAGGGGTGGTCAGCCCCAGCATTTT. Encoded protein: CATDRGGQPQHF.

The chain couples TRBV18 to TRBJ1-1; tentatively, D is TRBD1 (6 bases). Germline V lookup: CDR1 KGHSH, CDR2 LQKENI. Trimming took 0 bases from V and 1 from J, leaving 9 bases between them. The CDR3 length is 15 residues. In nucleotides, the CDR3 is TGTGCCAGCTCACCACCAAACAGGGAGAACACTGAAGCTTTCTTT. Its protein is CASSPPNRENTEAFF.

The rearrangement joins TRBV18 to TRBJ1-1, with 8 bases that match TRBD1. V was pared by 4 bases and J by 8 bases, with 15 bases of the junction left unmatched. This CDR3 contains 16 residues. The germline gives CDR1 KGHSH, CDR2 LQKENI. The CDR3 spells CASSQLPQGGGQEAFF. Here the CDR3 DNA reads TGTGCCAGCTCACAACTCCCACAGGGGGGGGGCCAGGAAGCTTTCTTT. The full variable domain, rest sourced from reference TRBV18 and TRBJ1-1, is NAGVMQNPRHLVRRRGQEARLRCSPMKGHSHVYWYRQLPEEGLKFMVYLQKENIIDESGMPKERFSAEFPKEGPSILRIQQVVRGDSAAYFCASSQLPQGGGQEAFFGQGTRLTVV.

The count of this clone is one. The chain recombines TRBV6-6 with TRBJ2-2; 11 positions match TRBD2. The CDR3 sequence is 16 residues long. Per germline, CDR1 MNHNY and CDR2 SVGAGI (reference sequence). J lost 2 bases, V lost 9 bases, and 8 bases had no gene match. The CDR3 sequence: CASWASGGTNTGELFF. In DNA form, the CDR3 reads TGTGCCAGTTGGGCTAGCGGGGGGACAAACACCGGGGAGCTGTTTTTT.

V is TRBV7-8 and J is TRBJ1-6; a weak D match, TRBD1 (5 bases). Germline CDR1 SGHVS, CDR2 FQNEAQ. The CDR3 contains 13 residues. V was pared by 2 bases and J by 8 bases, with 7 bases between. CDR3 protein: CASSLFRDSPLHF. CDR3 nucleotides: TGTGCCAGCAGCTTATTCAGGGATTCACCCCTCCACTTT.

This clone was picked up one time. The chain combines TRBV6-5 with TRBJ1-1; no definite D call. Germline V CDR1 and CDR2: MNHEY, SVGAGI. The CDR3 has 14 amino acids. The germline V and J ends were trimmed by 2 bases and 0 bases, with 7 bases remaining between them. The DNA for the CDR3 is TGTGCCAGCAGTTACGCAGGCCTGAACACTGAAGCTTTCTTT. Its protein is CASSYAGLNTEAFF.

The genes are TRBV14 and TRBJ1-1; 9 bases are a match to TRBD1. Germline CDR1 SGHDN, CDR2 FVKESK. CDR3 size: 18 residues. J lost 1 base, V lost 2 bases, and 11 bases had no gene match. The CDR3 reads CASSQRWGQGGKNTEAFF. The CDR3 coding sequence is TGTGCCAGCAGCCAAAGGTGGGGACAGGGCGGGAAGAACACTGAAGCTTTCTTT. Full variable domain (remainder filled in from reference TRBV14 and TRBJ1-1): EAGVTQFPSHSVIEKGQTVTLRCDPISGHDNLYWYRRVMGKEIKFLLHFVKESKQDESGMPNNRFLAERTGGTYSTLKVQPAELEDSGVYFCASSQRWGQGGKNTEAFFGQGTRLTVV.

The chain carries TRBV11-3 and TRBJ2-3; 10 nucleotides line up with TRBD1. Trimming cost V 3 bases and J 4 bases; bases outside gene matches: 4. Germline V CDR1 and CDR2: SGHNT, YENEEA. There are 15 residues in the CDR3. The CDR3 nucleotides are TGTGCCAGCAGCTTCTCGGGACAGGGGCCAGATACGCAGTATTTT. It encodes CASSFSGQGPDTQYF.